The rows below give T cell receptor beta chains drawn from one sample of a study of blood T cell repertoires in COVID-19. Using immunoSEQ multiplex PCR, the repertoire was profiled, and TCRdb retains in-frame clones only, with some absent. The sample includes more than 150,000 clones, 80% to 85% of them seen just once. The source material was PBMCs or T cells enriched from blood (not recorded which). Every receptor here comes from a woman aged 55-70 years who had recovered from COVID-19. The CDR3 runs from the conserved cysteine through the conserved F or W. D genes are given only for firm matches. Clone size is not always given. Where it is, it says once, few, many or a class for expanded clones.

cdr3_nt,cdr3_aa,v_call,d_call,clone_size,j_call
TGTGCTAGCAGCTTACAGGGCTCGAACACCGGGGAGCTGTTTTTT,CASSLQGSNTGELFF,TRBV7-7,-,-,TRBJ2-2
TGCAGCGTTGCGAAACAACAGGGGTGGCAAGAGACCCAGTACTTC,CSVAKQQGWQETQYF,TRBV29-1,TRBD1,once,TRBJ2-5
TGTGCCAGCAGCCAAGGGGGGGATGAAAAACTGTTTTTT,CASSQGGDEKLFF,TRBV3-1/TRBV3-2,-,-,TRBJ1-4
TGTGCCAGCTCACCACCATCGGGGATTGGCTACACCTTC,CASSPPSGIGYTF,TRBV18,-,-,TRBJ1-2
TGTGCCAGCAGCGCAAAGGCAGGGCTTGAAGCTTTCTTT,CASSAKAGLEAFF,TRBV7-3,-,few,TRBJ1-1
TGTGCCAGCATGGAGGACAGAATCATGAACACTGAAGCTTTCTTT,CASMEDRIMNTEAFF,TRBV2,-,-,TRBJ1-1
TGCAGCGTGTCGCACGGACAGAGTAATGAAAAACTGTTTTTT,CSVSHGQSNEKLFF,TRBV29-1,-,-,TRBJ1-4
TGTGCCAGCAGCTTAGGGGGGACAGGCCATGAGCAGTTCTTC,CASSLGGTGHEQFF,TRBV11-3,TRBD1,-,TRBJ2-1
TGTGCCAGTAGTATCTCTAGCCTTGAGACCCAGTACTTC,CASSISSLETQYF,TRBV19,-,-,TRBJ2-5
TGTGCCAGTAGTGTTGACAGGGAGCAAGGCACTGAAGCTTTCTTT,CASSVDREQGTEAFF,TRBV19,TRBD1,-,TRBJ1-1
TGCAGCGTTGACCGACAGGGATACGAGCAGTACTTC,CSVDRQGYEQYF,TRBV29-1,TRBD1,-,TRBJ2-7
TGTGCCAGCAGTGACACCGGGACACCGTCCTACGAGCAGTACTTC,CASSDTGTPSYEQYF,TRBV6-1,-,-,TRBJ2-7
TGTGCCAGCATGGGCGGGAGTGGATTCGGGGAGCTGTTTTTT,CASMGGSGFGELFF,TRBV25-1,TRBD2,-,TRBJ2-2
TGTGCCTGGAGCCCTACCCCTGCGGGGGCTTTCTTT,CAWSPTPAGAFF,TRBV30,-,-,TRBJ1-1
TGCGCCAGCAGCTTGGGTTCGGTGGGCCCTCGCTACAATGAGCAGTTCTTC,CASSLGSVGPRYNEQFF,TRBV5-1,-,-,TRBJ2-1
TGTGCCAGCAGGCCTAGCGGGGATTTCTACGAGCAGTACTTC,CASRPSGDFYEQYF,TRBV27,TRBD2,-,TRBJ2-7
TGTGCCAGCAGATTCGGACAGTACGAGCAGTACTTC,CASRFGQYEQYF,TRBV12-3/TRBV12-4,-,few,TRBJ2-7
TGTGCCAGCAGCCTAGGTTTGGGACTAGCGGGAGAAGCAACGCAGTATTTT,CASSLGLGLAGEATQYF,TRBV11-3,TRBD2,-,TRBJ2-3
TGCGCCACCAGACCGACCGGGACTAGCGGGGGGGTAGGGCAGTTCTTC,CATRPTGTSGGVGQFF,TRBV10-2,TRBD2,once,TRBJ2-1
TGTGCTACCTGGAATGGGGGCACCGAGCAGTACTTC,CATWNGGTEQYF,TRBV30,-,-,TRBJ2-7
TGTGCCAGTAGACAGGGGGCGTACACCGGGGAGCTGTTTTTT,CASRQGAYTGELFF,TRBV19,TRBD1,-,TRBJ2-2
TGCGCCAGCAGCTTGTCGGGGACAGGGAACACTGAAGCTTTCTTT,CASSLSGTGNTEAFF,TRBV5-1,TRBD1,-,TRBJ1-1
TGTGCCAGCAGTTTCATGTACAATGAGCAGTTCTTC,CASSFMYNEQFF,TRBV6-6,-,-,TRBJ2-1
TGTGCCGTACGACCCGGGGGGGGGCGCACCTACGAGCAGTACTTC,CAVRPGGGRTYEQYF,TRBV7-9,TRBD2,-,TRBJ2-7
TGCGCCAGCAGCCCAGACAGCGCCGAGATCGGCGAGCAGTACTTC,CASSPDSAEIGEQYF,TRBV5-1,-,-,TRBJ2-7
TGTGCCAGCAGCCTAAACTCAGGGGCGCGACAAGCTTTCTTT,CASSLNSGARQAFF,TRBV28,-,-,TRBJ1-1
TGTGCCAGCACGGCGGGGGGGTCCATAGAGACCCAGTACTTC,CASTAGGSIETQYF,TRBV5-6,TRBD2,once,TRBJ2-5
TGCGCCAGCAGCGACAGTTTTACGACTGAAGCTTTCTTT,CASSDSFTTEAFF,TRBV5-1,-,-,TRBJ1-1
TGTGCCAGCACCCCGCGGGAAATGAACACTGAAGCTTTCTTT,CASTPREMNTEAFF,TRBV3-1/TRBV3-2,-,-,TRBJ1-1
TGTGCCAGCAGCCAAGGACGGGATCAGGATACGCAGTATTTT,CASSQGRDQDTQYF,TRBV4-2,-,-,TRBJ2-3
TGCGCCAGCAGCCAAGTCCTTTTGACTAGTTCCTACGAGCAGTACTTC,CASSQVLLTSSYEQYF,TRBV4-1,-,-,TRBJ2-7
TGTGCCAGCAGTCTAGGGGGACAGGGGGCTCACTCTGGAAACACCATATATTTT,CASSLGGQGAHSGNTIYF,TRBV6-4,TRBD1,-,TRBJ1-3
TGTGCCAGCAGACTTTACCGGGACACTGAAGCTTTCTTT,CASRLYRDTEAFF,TRBV27,-,-,TRBJ1-1
TGTGCCAGCAGCGGACTAGCCGCTAGGAGGAATGAGCAGTTCTTC,CASSGLAARRNEQFF,TRBV7-6,TRBD2,-,TRBJ2-1
TGTGCCAGCAAGTGGCGGGGGCCGTTCACAGATACGCAGTATTTT,CASKWRGPFTDTQYF,TRBV2,-,-,TRBJ2-3
TGTGCCAGCAGCCAAGGGACCAGGGGCGGCTACACCTTC,CASSQGTRGGYTF,TRBV27,-,once,TRBJ1-2
TGTGCCGACCGGGGTACCAGGGGGCCTGGCTACACCTTC,CADRGTRGPGYTF,TRBV10-3,TRBD1,-,TRBJ1-2
TGTGCCTGGAGTGTTACGGGGGGAACAGATACGCAGTATTTT,CAWSVTGGTDTQYF,TRBV30,TRBD2,-,TRBJ2-3
TGTGCCATCAGTGCACAGGTCATAACTAACTATGGCTACACCTTC,CAISAQVITNYGYTF,TRBV10-3,-,few,TRBJ1-2